The clone carrying this T cell receptor (beta chain) was counted a single time. This entry comes from a study of T cell changes during pregnancy in multiple sclerosis. Germline V gene lookup returns CDR1 SGHNT and CDR2 YENEEA. This CDR3 region has 17 residues. V was pared by 5 bases and J by 4 bases, with 21 bases between. Clones were sequenced by immunoSEQ multiplex PCR, and TCRdb holds only the in-frame ones, with some missing. The sample yields approximately 48,000 clones, about 93% seen once. The gene calls are TRBV11-3 and TRBJ2-1, with D tentatively TRBD2 (6 bases). The TCR comes from a female donor with multiple sclerosis, enrolled in a pregnancy study. This material consisted of CD4+ T cells from peripheral blood mononuclear cells, taken after pregnancy. The CDR3 sequence is CASSLAPGGNFYNEQFF. The CDR3 DNA sequence: TGTGCCAGCAGCCTAGCCCCTGGCGGGAACTTTTACAATGAGCAGTTCTTC.